This TCR beta chain comes out of a study of shared clonotypes between healthy human individuals. The sample holds a few counts of this clone. CDR1 is SGDLS, CDR2 YYNGEE, per germline. Between the trimmed V and J ends, which lost 5 bases and 8 bases, there was a span of 10 bases. This CDR3 comprises 11 residues. Terminally differentiated effector memory CD45RA+ cells were excluded from the naive CD8 cells, which were CD45RO-negative and positively selected for CCR7. The data were produced by immunoSEQ multiplex PCR, yet TCRdb's version contains in-frame clones alone and is incomplete. The sample lists roughly 2.1 million clones; roughly 91% were seen once.

The receptor was derived from a man aged 18 to 30 in good health. Some clones in this sample may be carry-over from other donors' samples. This chain links TRBV9 with TRBJ1-1; D not certain. Material: naive CD8+ T cells from PBMCs. The CDR3 spells CASRPQLEAFF. The DNA for the CDR3 is TGTGCCAGCAGACCTCAGTTAGAAGCTTTCTTT.